This T cell receptor (beta chain) is from a study of beta chain features in type 1 diabetes. Notes on this clone: Its matching antigen is unknown.

TCRB transcripts that were expressed got sequenced, as all of the isolated RNA had been reverse transcribed. The data were produced by immunoSEQ multiplex PCR, yet TCRdb's version contains in-frame clones alone and is incomplete. Among about 660,000 clones listed, around 15% were seen once. CDR3 length: 15 amino acids. Germline CDR1 and CDR2: SQVTM and ANQGSEA. J lost 2 bases, V lost 5 bases, and 9 bases had no gene match. General study results and limits: Shortening of TCRB CDR3s, moderate but significant, appeared in all four CD4+ subsets of Type 1 diabetes patients.

The chain is built from TRBV29-1 and TRBJ1-5; 7 bases align to TRBD1. The receptor's source is a man between 18 and 29 years old with type 1 diabetes. Specimen: naive CD4+ T cells from blood. CDR3 DNA sequence: TGCAGCGTTAGTCTAGGACAGGCCGGCAATCAGCCCCAGCATTTT. Translating it yields CSVSLGQAGNQPQHF. Full variable domain (missing parts from reference TRBV29-1 and TRBJ1-5): SAVISQKPSRDICQRGTSLTIQCQVDSQVTMMFWYRQQPGQSLTLIATANQGSEATYESGFVIDKFPISRPNLTFSTLTVSNMSPEDSSIYLCSVSLGQAGNQPQHFGDGTRLSIL.